One sample yielded the 26 T cell receptor beta chains listed below, sequenced in a study of cytomegalovirus exposure and HLA in healthy donors. Vbeta (60) and Jbeta (13) primers were used in the PCR. Generated by immunoSEQ multiplex PCR, the TCRdb table keeps only in-frame clones and is missing some. Of 100,000 to 150,000 clones in the sample, 75% to 85% were seen once. The material sequenced was PBMCs. Source of these receptors: a woman aged 45 to 65 in good health and CMV-seropositive.

The chain couples TRBV25-1 to TRBJ2-5, with no clear D. Per the germline V gene, CDR1 is MGHDK and CDR2 is SYGVNS. Deletions cut 5 bases from V and 1 base from J, with 14 bases between. The CDR3 runs to 15 residues. The CDR3 here is CASSQAGVSQETQYF. The CDR3 region has the DNA TGTGCCAGCAGTCAGGCAGGCGTGAGCCAAGAGACCCAGTACTTC.

The rearrangement joins TRBV7-6 to TRBJ2-1; D not resolved. Germline V lookup: CDR1 SGHVS, CDR2 FNYEAQ. The CDR3 has 12 residues. Trimming removed 4 bases from V and 10 bases from J, with 11 bases in between. CDR3 residues: CASSSEIGEQFF. CDR3 DNA: TGTGCCAGCAGCTCCGAAATCGGGGAGCAGTTCTTC.

This chain links TRBV2 with TRBJ2-7, with a weak D call TRBD2 (5 bases). This CDR3 region has 15 residues. V was pared by 6 bases and J by 7 bases, with 22 bases between. Germline CDR1 reads SNHLY; CDR2 reads FYNNEI. CDR3 DNA: TGTGCCAGCAGCTTTGATGGCCCCCGCCGGGGAGAGCAGTACTTC. This gives the protein CASSFDGPRRGEQYF.

This clone was recorded once. The J gene is TRBJ2-3, the V gene TRBV2; TRBD1 might be the D (5 bases). The CDR3 covers 12 residues. The V gene lost 8 bases and the J gene lost 6 bases, with 12 bases spanning the gap. The germline V gene has CDR1 SNHLY and CDR2 FYNNEI. The CDR3 is CASSRGVDTQYF. Here the CDR3 DNA reads TGTGCCAGCTCAAGGGGTGTGGATACGCAGTATTTT.

This sequence joins TRBV7-9 and TRBJ2-7; 9 nucleotides agree with TRBD1. CDR1 SEHNR and CDR2 FQNEAQ come from the germline V gene (reference sequence). Losses at the gene ends were 1 base for V and 1 base for J; bases not matched to a gene: 5. CDR3 length: 16 amino acids. The DNA of the CDR3 is TGTGCCAGCAGCTTAGTGGAGACAGGGGGTTCCTACGAGCAGTACTTC. Amino acid sequence: CASSLVETGGSYEQYF.

The chain combines TRBV7-9 with TRBJ2-3, with 7 bases matching TRBD1. V dropped 4 bases and J dropped 1; count of bases not matched to a gene: 2. Per germline, CDR1 SEHNR and CDR2 FQNEAQ (reference sequence). The length of the CDR3 is 14 residues. The CDR3 DNA reads TGTGCCAGCAGCTGGACAGGAGGCACAGATACGCAGTATTTT. Translation: CASSWTGGTDTQYF.

The gene calls are TRBV27 and TRBJ2-7, with 7 bases identical to TRBD1. The length of the CDR3 is 14 residues. The ends lost 5 bases at V and 1 base at J; junction bases unmatched: 5. Germline V lookup: CDR1 MNHEY, CDR2 SMNVEV (reference sequence). In nucleotides, the CDR3 is TGTGCCAGCAGTGTGGACAGGAATTCCTACGAGCAGTACTTC. It translates to CASSVDRNSYEQYF.

The V gene is TRBV9, the J gene TRBJ2-3; D is unclear. Per the germline V gene, CDR1 is SGDLS and CDR2 is YYNGEE. The CDR3 extends over 12 amino acids. V lost 0 bases and J 4 bases, leaving 3 bases between the germline ends. The DNA of the CDR3 is TGTGCCAGCAGCGTAGCAGCAGATACGCAGTATTTT. It is translated as CASSVAADTQYF.

As concerns this clone: The same CDR3 also results from other DNA sequences found in this sample. This rearrangement joins TRBV7-2 to TRBJ1-6; maybe TRBD1 (5 bases). V was pared by 1 base and J by 7 bases, with 11 bases between. The CDR3 runs to 15 residues. Germline CDR1 is SGHTA and CDR2 is FQGNSA. CDR3 nucleotide sequence: TGTGCCAGCAGCTTAGGTCTGGGGGGGAATTCACCCCTCCACTTT. It yields the protein CASSLGLGGNSPLHF.

The chain links TRBV6-4 to TRBJ1-6; D is perhaps TRBD1 (5 bases). From germline, CDR1 is MRHNA and CDR2 SNTAGT. The CDR3 loop spans 14 amino acids. The V and J ends lost 3 bases and 10 bases respectively, with 13 bases between them. CDR3 in amino acids: CASSDTGYGSPLHF. DNA for the CDR3: TGTGCCAGCAGTGATACAGGTTACGGATCACCCCTCCACTTT.

In its sample, this clone ranks as medium-sized. The chain links TRBV30 to TRBJ1-1; D may be TRBD1 (5 bases). The CDR3 contains 13 residues. V gave up 0 bases and J gave up 7 bases, with 12 bases separating them. The germline V gene encodes CDR1 GTSNPN and CDR2 SVGIG (reference sequence). For the CDR3, the DNA is TGTGCCTGGAGTGTAAAGGGGTTTGGTGAAGCTTTCTTT. Translated: CAWSVKGFGEAFF.

The chain joins TRBV29-1 to TRBJ2-1, with a possible D match to TRBD2 (6 bases). This CDR3 contains 15 residues. In germline, CDR1 is SQVTM, CDR2 ANQGSEA. V dropped 6 bases and J dropped 0 bases, with 15 bases sitting between them. The CDR3 reads CSVGGRMSSYNEQFF. The DNA for the CDR3 is TGCAGCGTGGGGGGACGGATGAGCTCCTACAATGAGCAGTTCTTC.

The chain has TRBV7-2 and TRBJ1-1; 7 bases map to TRBD1. Germline V gene lookup returns CDR1 SGHTA and CDR2 FQGNSA. J gave up 2 bases and V 4 bases, and 7 bases lay outside the gene matches. The CDR3 has 15 amino acids. Here the CDR3 DNA reads TGTGCCAGCAGCTGGCGACAGGGTATTAACACTGAAGCTTTCTTT. It yields the protein CASSWRQGINTEAFF.

The chain combines TRBV18 with TRBJ2-6; D might be TRBD2 (5 bases). Trimming shortened V by 8 bases and J by 0 bases, and 14 bases separated the two germline ends. This CDR3 has 16 residues. Germline-derived CDR1 and CDR2 are KGHSH and LQKENI. CDR3 DNA sequence: TGTGCCAGCAAGCCAGCACGGGACTCTGGGGCCAACGTCCTGACTTTC. This encodes CASKPARDSGANVLTF.

The J gene is TRBJ2-1, the V gene TRBV7-9; a possible D gene is TRBD2 (7 bases). The CDR3 sequence is 14 residues long. CDR1 and CDR2 from the germline V gene are SEHNR and FQNEAQ (reference sequence). Trimming shortened V by 5 bases and J by 6 bases, and 14 bases separated the two germline ends. The CDR3 is CASSRLGGGNEQFF. CDR3 sequence (DNA): TGTGCCAGCAGCCGATTAGGGGGGGGCAATGAGCAGTTCTTC.

The chain has TRBV5-1 and TRBJ2-7; 7 bases are shared with TRBD1. Germline CDR1 reads SGHRS; CDR2 reads YFSETQ. The CDR3 runs to 14 residues. J lost 4 bases, V lost 0 bases, and 4 bases had no gene match. Here the CDR3 reads CASSLVQGKYEQYF. CDR3 nucleotides: TGCGCCAGCAGCTTGGTACAGGGGAAATACGAGCAGTACTTC.

V gene TRBV11-2 combines with J gene TRBJ2-5; tentative D call: TRBD2 (6 bases). V was pared by 3 bases and J by 2 bases, with 13 bases between. This CDR3 contains 15 residues. Germline V CDR1 and CDR2: SGHAT, FQNNGV. The CDR3 sequence: CASSFSGGVQETQYF. CDR3 sequence (DNA): TGTGCCAGCAGCTTTTCCGGGGGAGTACAAGAGACCCAGTACTTC.

The chain carries TRBV11-2 and TRBJ1-5; 8 bases agree with TRBD1. The CDR3 is 15 residues long. The junction had 6 bases not matched to a gene; V was cut back by 3 bases and J by 5 bases. Germline CDR1 reads SGHAT; CDR2 reads FQNNGV. Here the CDR3 reads CASSLSRTGYQPQHF. The CDR3 region has the DNA TGTGCCAGCAGCTTGTCCCGGACAGGGTATCAGCCCCAGCATTTT.

Turning to this clone: This clone may be a read error of a much larger clone one base away. This CDR3 is also generated by other DNA sequences in the sample. The chain joins TRBV19 to TRBJ1-1, with D possibly being TRBD1 (5 bases). Germline CDR1 and CDR2: LNHDA and SQIVND (reference sequence). CDR3 length: 12 amino acids. DNA for the CDR3: TGTGCCAGTAGGATATCAGGGACTGAAGCTTTTTTT. Its translation is CASRISGTEAFF.

The chain combines TRBV15 with TRBJ1-1, with D possibly TRBD1 on 5 matching bases. This CDR3 is built from 13 residues. V was trimmed by 4 bases and J by 6 bases, leaving 12 bases between them. CDR1 and CDR2 (germline): LNHNV, YYDKDF (reference sequence). The CDR3 reads CATSNWIRAEAFF. The CDR3, as DNA: TGTGCCACCAGCAATTGGATCAGGGCTGAAGCTTTCTTT. Using reference TRBV15 and TRBJ1-1 for the parts outside the CDR3, the full variable domain is DAMVIQNPRYQVTQFGKPVTLSCSQTLNHNVMYWYQQKSSQAPKLLFHYYDKDFNNEADTPDNFQSRRPNTSFCFLDIRSPGLGDTAMYLCATSNWIRAEAFFGQGTRLTVV.

The CDR3 DNA reads TGCGCCAGCAGCCCCCGGGCAGGGAACTCCTACGAGCAGTACTTC. This gives the protein CASSPRAGNSYEQYF. The chain is built from TRBV4-3 and TRBJ2-7, with a tentative D call TRBD1 (5 bases). Germline V gene lookup returns CDR1 LGHNA and CDR2 YSLEER. With 4 bases removed from V and 0 bases from J, the gap between germline ends came to 13 bases. The CDR3 is made up of 15 amino acids.

The rearrangement joins TRBV18 to TRBJ1-1; D gene unclear. The CDR3 contains 13 residues. CDR1 is KGHSH and CDR2 is LQKENI in the germline V gene. Trimming took 3 bases from V and 10 from J, leaving 15 bases between them. DNA for the CDR3: TGTGCCAGCTCACCCACATCATCCCGGGGAGCTTTCTTT. Amino acids: CASSPTSSRGAFF.

The rearrangement joins TRBV7-9 to TRBJ2-7; D remains unclear. Germline CDR1 SEHNR, CDR2 FQNEAQ (reference sequence). The CDR3 runs 14 residues. V was clipped by 4 bases and J by 6 bases, with 16 bases between them. The DNA of the CDR3 is TGTGCCAGCAGCTCTGACTTTCAGACGTCCGAGCAGTACTTC. The encoded protein is CASSSDFQTSEQYF.

This clone has just a few counts. V gene TRBV4-3 combines with J gene TRBJ2-5; 9 bases map to TRBD2. Germline V gene lookup returns CDR1 LGHNA and CDR2 YSLEER. The ends lost 1 base at V and 4 bases at J; junction bases unmatched: 10. This CDR3 region has 17 residues. The CDR3 bases are TGCGCCAGCAGCCAAGTTCTGACTAGCGGTTACTCAGAGACCCAGTACTTC. Translation: CASSQVLTSGYSETQYF.

The chain couples TRBV5-1 to TRBJ1-6; 8 bases match TRBD1. This CDR3 is 15 amino acids long. Germline CDR1 SGHRS, CDR2 YFSETQ. V was pared by 0 bases and J by 5 bases, with 1 base of the junction left unmatched. The CDR3 DNA reads TGCGCCAGCAGCTTGGACAGGGGGGATAATTCACCCCTCCACTTT. Amino acid sequence: CASSLDRGDNSPLHF. The complete variable domain, with remaining parts taken from reference TRBV5-1 and TRBJ1-6, reads KAGVTQTPRYLIKTRGQQVTLSCSPISGHRSVSWYQQTPGQGLQFLFEYFSETQRNKGNFPGRFSGRQFSNSRSEMNVSTLELGDSALYLCASSLDRGDNSPLHFGNGTRLTVT.

In this sample, this clone turned up once. The rearrangement joins TRBV19 to TRBJ2-1; 10 bases are shared with TRBD2. The CDR3 is 17 amino acids. Looked up from germline, CDR1 is LNHDA and CDR2 is SQIVND (reference sequence). V shed 6 bases, J shed 3 bases, and the junction held 11 bases outside the gene matches. CDR3 protein: CASRGPSGREGYNEQFF. For the CDR3, the DNA is TGTGCCAGTAGGGGTCCTAGCGGGAGAGAGGGCTACAATGAGCAGTTCTTC.